This T cell receptor beta chain was recorded in a study of patients and donors after allogeneic stem cell transplantation. Using its own MiXCR run on the RT-PCR reads, TCRdb lists one record per CDR3 protein. The data show under 170,000 distinct CDR3 sequences, roughly two fifths seen once. Germline V gene data show CDR1 as DFQATT and CDR2 as SNEGSKA (reference sequence). The CDR3 has 11 amino acids. The receptor comes from a human donor who was either an allogeneic HSCT recipient or a stem cell or donor lymphocyte infusion donor (not recorded which). It is not recorded whose cells these are; they may come from a transplant donor. Material: blood, either unsorted or a sorted T cell fraction (not recorded which). The V call is TRBV20-1, the J call TRBJ2-7, with 7 positions matching TRBD2. CDR3 amino acids: CSGLGRYEQYV. The CDR3 DNA follows: TGCAGCGGCCTCGGGAGGTACGAGCAGTACGTC.